A single T cell receptor beta chain is shown here with its context. Measured with immunoSEQ multiplex PCR; TCRdb has only the in-frame clones, and not every one. This sample yields 84,000 or so clones, of which roughly nine tenths are seen a single time; 15% to 19% belongs to the top ten. The data belong to a study of control samples from healthy donors and cancer patients. Germline V gene data show CDR1 as ENHRY and CDR2 as SYGVKD. V lost 0 bases and J lost 12, with 9 bases in between. This CDR3 spans 12 amino acids. The J gene is TRBJ2-1, the V gene TRBV10-3; D may be TRBD2 (5 bases). The sequence was obtained from a man in his thirties or forties in good health. Input material: blood. CDR3 DNA sequence: TGTGCCATCAGTGAGTCTGAGGGATGGCAGTTCTTC. It is translated as CAISESEGWQFF.